Below, 26 T cell receptor beta chains from the same sample are listed, as sequenced in a study of OX40 agonist ivuxolimab in advanced cancers. The protocol was immunoSEQ multiplex PCR, while the TCRdb copy is restricted to in-frame clones and leaves out a portion. Counted here are over 25,000 clones, 86% occurring once; the ten biggest clones make up 25% to 35%. The specimen was CD4+ or CD8+ T cells sorted from blood, collected in a trial of the OX40 agonist ivuxolimab. These receptor sequences come from an adult with an advanced solid tumor such as melanoma, head and neck, liver or kidney cancer.

A few counts support this clone. The chain recombines TRBV30 with TRBJ2-1; 7 nucleotides agree with TRBD2. This CDR3 spans 14 amino acids. Germline assignment: CDR1 GTSNPN and CDR2 SVGIG (reference sequence). V trimming: 4 bases; J trimming: 8 bases; junction bases outside the gene matches: 11. The CDR3: CAWNEAGLGDEQFF. In DNA form, the CDR3 reads TGTGCCTGGAATGAAGCAGGACTAGGCGATGAGCAGTTCTTC.

This chain links TRBV6-5 with TRBJ2-1; 8 bases fit TRBD1. The CDR3 has 15 residues. The germline CDR1 and CDR2 sequences are MNHEY and SVGAGI. V lost 7 bases and J lost 4; bases outside the gene matches: 9. Here the CDR3 reads CASKLQGGIYNEQFF. The CDR3 DNA is TGTGCCAGCAAACTACAGGGGGGCATATACAATGAGCAGTTCTTC.

The V and J genes are TRBV7-8 and TRBJ2-2; possibly TRBD1 or TRBD2 for D (6 bases each). Germline CDR1 SGHVS, CDR2 FQNEAQ. CDR3 size: 12 residues. Trimming shortened V by 5 bases and J by 7 bases, and 8 bases separated the two germline ends. The CDR3 sequence: CASSRGLGELFF. CDR3 bases: TGTGCCAGCAGCCGGGGGCTCGGGGAGCTGTTTTTT.

This chain links TRBV7-2 with TRBJ2-7; D is undetermined. CDR1 and CDR2 from the germline V gene are SGHTA and FQGNSA. Trimming stripped 5 bases from V and 0 bases from J, with 5 bases between. The CDR3 has 12 amino acids. The CDR3 DNA follows: TGTGCCAGCAGCGGGGACTCCTACGAGCAGTACTTC. It is translated as CASSGDSYEQYF.

A single count supports this clone. J is TRBJ1-3 and V is TRBV28; weak D call: TRBD1 (6 bases). Germline V gene sequence: CDR1 MDHEN, CDR2 SYDVKM. The CDR3 contains 17 residues. V lost 6 bases and J 0 bases, leaving 18 bases between the germline ends. The CDR3 region is CASRAGYDRTSGNTIYF. The CDR3 nucleotides read TGTGCCAGCAGGGCTGGCTATGACAGGACCTCTGGAAACACCATATATTTT.

The genes are TRBV7-3 and TRBJ2-1; D may be TRBD2 (5 bases). The CDR3 contains 14 residues. Per germline, CDR1 SGHTA and CDR2 FQGTGA. Trimming stripped 1 base from V and 8 bases from J, with 12 bases between. The CDR3 DNA sequence: TGTGCCAGCAGCTTAATCGAGGGTGGCGATGAGCAGTTCTTC. This codes for CASSLIEGGDEQFF. Combining the CDR3 with reference TRBV7-3 and TRBJ2-1 gives the whole variable domain GAGVSQTPSNKVTEKGKYVELRCDPISGHTALYWYRQSLGQGPEFLIYFQGTGAADDSGLPNDRFFAVRPEGSVSTLKIQRTERGDSAVYLCASSLIEGGDEQFFGPGTRLTVL.

The rearrangement joins TRBV11-1 to TRBJ1-2; 12 nucleotides agree with TRBD1. With 3 bases clipped from V and 6 bases from J, the junction kept 8 bases outside the gene matches. The germline V gene has CDR1 SGHAT and CDR2 FQDESV (reference sequence). This CDR3 region has 16 residues. The CDR3 here is CASSLGTGGLENGYTF. The CDR3 coding sequence is TGTGCCAGCAGCTTGGGGACAGGGGGCCTTGAGAATGGCTACACCTTC.

This clone is a singleton in its sample. The chain joins TRBV5-1 to TRBJ2-7; D unclear. Per the germline V gene, CDR1 is SGHRS and CDR2 is YFSETQ. The V and J ends lost 0 bases and 0 bases respectively, with 13 bases between them. The CDR3 loop spans 16 amino acids. The DNA for the CDR3 is TGCGCCAGCAGCTTGGATTTAGGTACAAGCTCCTACGAGCAGTACTTC. It specifies CASSLDLGTSSYEQYF.

CDR3 bases: TGTGCCAGCAGCTCCCGCCTCTCAGGAAACACCATATATTTT. Protein sequence: CASSSRLSGNTIYF. The V and J genes are TRBV2 and TRBJ1-3; D remains ambiguous. The CDR3 runs 14 residues. Germline V gives CDR1 SNHLY, CDR2 FYNNEI. Trimming pared 6 bases from V and 4 bases from J, leaving 13 bases between.

This chain uses TRBV2 with TRBJ2-5, with 8 positions matching TRBD1. Trimming cost V 4 bases and J 5 bases; bases outside gene matches: 9. Looked up from germline, CDR1 is SNHLY and CDR2 is FYNNEI. CDR3 length: 15 amino acids. The CDR3 nucleotides are TGTGCCAGCAGTGGGGGGCAGGGGGCCTGGGAGACCCAGTACTTC. Amino acids: CASSGGQGAWETQYF.

This chain uses TRBV5-6 with TRBJ2-5, with D perhaps assigned TRBD1 or TRBD2 (6 bases each). The CDR3 has 12 amino acids. Deletions cut 2 bases from V and 6 bases from J, with 8 bases between. The germline V gene encodes CDR1 SGHDT and CDR2 YYEEEE. CDR3 coding DNA: TGTGCCAGCAGCTTAGGGGGGCAGACCCAGTACTTC. Amino acid sequence: CASSLGGQTQYF. The entire variable domain, with the rest obtained from reference TRBV5-6 and TRBJ2-5, is as follows: DAGVTQSPTHLIKTRGQQVTLRCSPKSGHDTVSWYQQALGQGPQFIFQYYEEEERQRGNFPDRFSGHQFPNYSSELNVNALLLGDSALYLCASSLGGQTQYFGPGTRLLVL.

V gene TRBV7-8 combines with J gene TRBJ1-5; a possible D gene is TRBD1 (6 bases). Trimming stripped 8 bases from V and 0 bases from J, with 17 bases between. This CDR3 contains 16 residues. Looked up from germline, CDR1 is SGHVS and CDR2 is FQNEAQ. CDR3 loop: CASGRRDNYSNQPQHF. The CDR3 DNA reads TGTGCCAGCGGACGACGGGACAATTATAGCAATCAGCCCCAGCATTTT.

The chain combines TRBV5-1 with TRBJ1-1; D is perhaps TRBD1 (6 bases). CDR1 and CDR2 (germline): SGHRS, YFSETQ. V was cut by 3 bases and J by 5 bases, with 14 bases left in between. This CDR3 has 14 residues. The CDR3: CASSSTGQGTEAFF. The CDR3 DNA follows: TGCGCCAGCAGCTCAACGGGTCAGGGGACTGAAGCTTTCTTT.

The V gene is TRBV6-5, the J gene TRBJ1-2; 7 bases map to TRBD1. Germline CDR1 reads MNHEY; CDR2 reads SVGAGI. The CDR3 spans 14 residues. Unmatched junction bases numbered 7, after V lost 6 bases and J lost 3 bases. In nucleotides, the CDR3 is TGTGCCAGCAGGGAGACAGGGCCGCACTATGGCTACACCTTC. Translation: CASRETGPHYGYTF.

The chain uses TRBV4-1 and TRBJ2-1; TRBD2 is a possible D gene (5 bases). CDR3 length: 15 residues. CDR1 is MGHRA and CDR2 is YSYEKL in the germline V gene. Trimming shortened V by 0 bases and J by 4 bases, and 10 bases separated the two germline ends. This CDR3 reads CASSQDTGEYNEQFF. The CDR3 bases are TGCGCCAGCAGCCAAGATACCGGGGAATACAATGAGCAGTTCTTC.

The chain couples TRBV19 to TRBJ2-1, with TRBD2 identical over 9 bases. This CDR3 spans 14 amino acids. Germline V gene lookup returns CDR1 LNHDA and CDR2 SQIVND (reference sequence). The V gene end was trimmed by 5 bases and the J gene end by 2 bases; junction bases not matched to a gene: 1. CDR3: CASSLAGAYNEQFF. CDR3 DNA: TGTGCCAGTAGTTTAGCGGGAGCCTACAATGAGCAGTTCTTC. The full variable domain, rest sourced from reference TRBV19 and TRBJ2-1, is DGGITQSPKYLFRKEGQNVTLSCEQNLNHDAMYWYRQDPGQGLRLIYYSQIVNDFQKGDIAEGYSVSREKKESFPLTVTSAQKNPTAFYLCASSLAGAYNEQFFGPGTRLTVL.

The J gene is TRBJ2-7, the V gene TRBV5-1; D uncertain. The CDR3 length is 13 residues. Trimming pared 4 bases from V and 7 bases from J, leaving 15 bases between. Germline V gives CDR1 SGHRS, CDR2 YFSETQ. CDR3 sequence (DNA): TGCGCCAGCAGCCCAGTAAGCACTACGGAGCAGTACTTC. Protein sequence: CASSPVSTTEQYF. The variable domain in full, completed from reference TRBV5-1 and TRBJ2-7, reads KAGVTQTPRYLIKTRGQQVTLSCSPISGHRSVSWYQQTPGQGLQFLFEYFSETQRNKGNFPGRFSGRQFSNSRSEMNVSTLELGDSALYLCASSPVSTTEQYFGPGTRLTVT.

This clone was recorded a few times. V usage is TRBV5-1 and J usage is TRBJ2-2; 12 nucleotides agree with TRBD2. Germline lookup yields CDR1 SGHRS and CDR2 YFSETQ. This CDR3 has 15 residues. V shed 6 bases, J shed 4 bases, and the junction held 4 bases outside the gene matches. CDR3 amino acids: CASKLAGGPTGELFF. The CDR3 nucleotides read TGCGCCAGCAAACTAGCGGGGGGACCCACCGGGGAGCTGTTTTTT.

This chain uses TRBV25-1 with TRBJ1-1, with 12 bases that match TRBD1. The CDR3 runs 16 residues. The J segment lost 6 bases and the V segment lost 3 bases, leaving 8 bases of the junction unmatched. CDR1 MGHDK and CDR2 SYGVNS come from the germline V gene. The CDR3 spells CASSDPPGQGASEAFF. The CDR3 DNA reads TGTGCCAGCAGTGACCCGCCGGGACAGGGGGCTTCTGAAGCTTTCTTT.

The chain links TRBV6-1 to TRBJ1-1; D is uncertain. Germline CDR1 MNHNS, CDR2 SASEGT. V dropped 8 bases and J dropped 2 bases, with 6 bases sitting between them. The CDR3 spans 11 residues. CDR3 region: CASAINTEAFF. The CDR3 DNA reads as TGTGCCAGCGCAATTAACACTGAAGCTTTCTTT.

This clone appeared a single time. The CDR3 sequence: CASSFTPHAYEQYF. The CDR3 DNA is TGTGCCAGCAGTTTTACCCCTCATGCCTACGAGCAGTACTTC. The chain has TRBV27 and TRBJ2-7, with no clear D. Germline CDR1 is MNHEY and CDR2 is SMNVEV (reference sequence). The CDR3 is made up of 14 amino acids. Trimming removed 3 bases at V and 2 bases at J, with 11 bases between.

This chain links TRBV4-1 with TRBJ2-1, with D perhaps TRBD2 (6 bases). This CDR3 is built from 15 residues. Trimming took 1 base from V and 3 from J, leaving 10 bases between them. The V gene's germline CDR1 is MGHRA and CDR2 YSYEKL. This chain's CDR3 is CASSQGGGDYNEQFF. Here the CDR3 DNA reads TGCGCCAGCAGCCAAGGTGGAGGGGACTACAATGAGCAGTTCTTC.

The chain has TRBV27 and TRBJ2-3; TRBD1 matches at 7 bases. Germline CDR1 MNHEY, CDR2 SMNVEV (reference sequence). CDR3 length: 16 residues. J gave up 2 bases and V 3 bases, and 8 bases lay outside the gene matches. CDR3: CASSLSGTASTDTQYF. CDR3 sequence (DNA): TGTGCCAGCAGTTTGTCCGGGACAGCCTCCACAGATACGCAGTATTTT.

This sequence joins TRBV11-2 and TRBJ2-3, with 9 positions matching TRBD1. This CDR3 has 16 residues. The germline CDR1 and CDR2 sequences are SGHAT and FQNNGV. V was clipped by 5 bases and J by 4 bases; unmatched bases: 10. The CDR3 nucleotides are TGTGCCAGCAGCGAATCCCGGGGACAGGGTCCAGATACGCAGTATTTT. Its translation: CASSESRGQGPDTQYF.

The chain couples TRBV9 to TRBJ2-1; TRBD1 aligns across 7 bases. V was pared by 4 bases and J by 0 bases, with 4 bases of the junction left unmatched. The CDR3 loop spans 15 amino acids. Germline CDR1 and CDR2: SGDLS and YYNGEE. DNA of the CDR3: TGTGCCAGCAGCTTCACAGGGGCCTCCTACAATGAGCAGTTCTTC. Translating it yields CASSFTGASYNEQFF.

The chain employs TRBV9 and TRBJ2-2; D is possibly TRBD2 (6 bases). The CDR3 has 15 residues. In germline, CDR1 is SGDLS, CDR2 YYNGEE. Trimming left V 3 bases short and J 5 bases short, with 14 bases between. CDR3 in amino acids: CASSGRDSQTGELFF. CDR3 coding DNA: TGTGCCAGCAGCGGGCGGGACTCCCAAACCGGGGAGCTGTTTTTT.